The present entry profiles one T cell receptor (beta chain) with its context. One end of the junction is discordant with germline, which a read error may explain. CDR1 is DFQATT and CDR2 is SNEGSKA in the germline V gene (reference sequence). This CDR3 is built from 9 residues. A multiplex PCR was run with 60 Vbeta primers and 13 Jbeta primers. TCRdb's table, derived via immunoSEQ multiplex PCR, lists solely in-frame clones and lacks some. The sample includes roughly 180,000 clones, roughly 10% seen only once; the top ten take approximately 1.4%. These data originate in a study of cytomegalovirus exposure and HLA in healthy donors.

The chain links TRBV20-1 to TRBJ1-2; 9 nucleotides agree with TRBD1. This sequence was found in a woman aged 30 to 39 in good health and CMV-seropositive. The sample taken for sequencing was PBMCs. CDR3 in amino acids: CSAGQGPAF. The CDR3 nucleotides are TGCAGTGCTGGACAGGGGCCGGCCTTC.